The 18 T cell receptor beta chains below come from one sample, sequenced in a study of blood T cell repertoires in COVID-19 (dated by TCRdb to about 2020). Library generation was performed with the immunoSEQ multiplex PCR assay. What TCRdb holds here is the immuneACCESS table cut down to in-frame rearrangements. Part of the clones is not present; checked against another copy, under half of the missing clones reflect an unresolved V gene, and the others are unexplained. Within this sample are 40,000 or so clones, with 80% to 85% of them counted one time only. The ten largest make up over 1.5% of the sample. Sequenced sample: peripheral blood. These receptors originate from a man between 60 and 75 years old with COVID-19, enrolled during active disease.

This clone is a singleton in its sample. The chain employs TRBV2 and TRBJ1-6; D is ambiguous. CDR3 length: 15 residues. V lost 2 bases and J 7 bases, leaving 12 bases between the germline ends. Germline CDR1 is SNHLY and CDR2 is FYNNEI. CDR3 DNA: TGTGCCAGCAGTGAATTGTTCGGTCCCAATTCACCCCTCCACTTT. The encoded protein is CASSELFGPNSPLHF.

V usage is TRBV5-6 and J usage is TRBJ1-2; D might be TRBD1 (6 bases). There are 15 residues in the CDR3. Trimming removed 1 base from V and 8 bases from J, with 18 bases in between. The germline V gene has CDR1 SGHDT and CDR2 YYEEEE. CDR3 nucleotide sequence: TGTGCCAGCAGCTTGAGTCAGGGGCTGAGTAACGGCTACACCTTC. Its protein is CASSLSQGLSNGYTF.

This clone was detected only once. The CDR3 reads CASSPGQGIANEQFF. The CDR3 nucleotides read TGTGCCAGCAGCCCCGGACAGGGAATAGCGAATGAGCAGTTCTTC. The V and J genes are TRBV13 and TRBJ2-1; 8 bases map to TRBD1. Trimming cost V 5 bases and J 7 bases; bases outside gene matches: 10. The CDR3 length is 15 residues. Germline V CDR1 and CDR2: PRHDT, FYEKMQ (reference sequence).

V is TRBV28 and J is TRBJ1-1; D is possibly TRBD1 (6 bases). The V gene's germline CDR1 is MDHEN and CDR2 SYDVKM. The CDR3 is 14 amino acids. Between the trimmed V and J ends, which lost 3 bases and 5 bases, there was a span of 13 bases. CDR3 DNA sequence: TGTGCCAGCAGTTTCCCCGGCCAGGGGACTGAAGCTTTCTTT. Protein sequence: CASSFPGQGTEAFF.

This rearrangement joins TRBV5-6 to TRBJ1-1, with 9 nucleotides matching TRBD1. V lost 5 bases and J lost 6; bases outside the gene matches: 8. CDR1 and CDR2 (germline): SGHDT, YYEEEE. There are 14 residues in the CDR3. The CDR3 region has the DNA TGTGCCAGCAGATGGGGACAGGGTGCCGCTGAAGCTTTCTTT. Amino acid sequence: CASRWGQGAAEAFF.

This chain links TRBV7-2 with TRBJ1-5; TRBD1 matches 7 bases. Losses at the gene ends were 4 bases for V and 6 bases for J; bases not matched to a gene: 12. Germline CDR1 is SGHTA and CDR2 is FQGNSA. The CDR3 length is 16 residues. CDR3 coding DNA: TGTGCCAGCAGCTCCGGCGACAGGGTAAGGGGTCAGCCCCAGCATTTT. Its protein is CASSSGDRVRGQPQHF.

This clone was seen only once. The rearrangement uses TRBV2 and TRBJ2-2, with D possibly being TRBD1 (5 bases). Trimming left V 0 bases short and J 4 bases short, with 12 bases between. The germline V gene encodes CDR1 SNHLY and CDR2 FYNNEI. CDR3 length equals 16 residues. The CDR3 reads CASSEAQQVITGELFF. DNA for the CDR3: TGTGCCAGCAGTGAAGCGCAACAGGTGATCACCGGGGAGCTGTTTTTT.

This clone was observed once. This chain joins TRBV10-3 and TRBJ2-7; 10 nucleotides line up with TRBD1. Germline V gene data show CDR1 as ENHRY and CDR2 as SYGVKD. CDR3 length: 15 amino acids. V dropped 8 bases and J dropped 3; count of bases not matched to a gene: 10. This chain's CDR3 is CAIGGGTGVFYEQYF. DNA for the CDR3: TGTGCCATCGGCGGTGGGACAGGGGTTTTCTACGAGCAGTACTTC.

This chain connects TRBV10-3 to TRBJ1-6; a weak D match, TRBD1 (5 bases). This CDR3 comprises 12 residues. CDR1 is ENHRY and CDR2 is SYGVKD in the germline V gene. Trimming shortened V by 7 bases and J by 5 bases, and 6 bases separated the two germline ends. The CDR3 DNA reads as TGTGCCATCAAACAGGATAATTCACCCCTCCACTTT. It yields the protein CAIKQDNSPLHF.

In this sample, this clone is medium-sized. The chain has TRBV7-6 and TRBJ2-7, with 7 bases aligning to TRBD1. This CDR3 region has 17 residues. With 4 bases clipped from V and 4 bases from J, the junction kept 16 bases outside the gene matches. Germline values: CDR1 SGHVS, CDR2 FNYEAQ. The CDR3 DNA reads TGTGCCAGCAGCTGGATAGAGGGGGCGGAATATGGGTACGAGCAGTACTTC. This gives the protein CASSWIEGAEYGYEQYF. Using reference TRBV7-6 and TRBJ2-7 for the parts outside the CDR3, the full variable domain is GAGVSQSPRYKVTKRGQDVALRCDPISGHVSLYWYRQALGQGPEFLTYFNYEAQQDKSGLPNDRFSAERPEGSISTLTIQRTEQRDSAMYRCASSWIEGAEYGYEQYFGPGTRLTVT.

V is TRBV5-1 and J is TRBJ2-1; 11 bases line up with TRBD1. The trim removed 5 bases at V and 8 bases at J, leaving 15 bases unmatched. The CDR3 is 17 amino acids. The germline V gene has CDR1 SGHRS and CDR2 YFSETQ. The CDR3 here is CASRAGQGAPVMDEQFF. CDR3 bases: TGCGCCAGCAGGGCTGGACAGGGGGCACCGGTAATGGATGAGCAGTTCTTC.

This clone was recorded once. The chain is built from TRBV30 and TRBJ2-6; 8 nucleotides agree with TRBD1. Germline V gene data show CDR1 as GTSNPN and CDR2 as SVGIG (reference sequence). Losses at the gene ends were 2 bases for V and 2 bases for J; bases not matched to a gene: 2. This CDR3 has 15 residues. CDR3 nucleotides: TGTGCCTGGAGTCTGACAGGGGCTGGGGCCAACGTCCTGACTTTC. This encodes CAWSLTGAGANVLTF.

The chain joins TRBV6-6 to TRBJ2-4; tentatively, D is TRBD2 (6 bases). V shed 5 bases and J shed 0 bases, with 20 bases lying between them. Germline assignment: CDR1 MNHNY and CDR2 SVGAGI (reference sequence). The CDR3 is 18 amino acids. The CDR3, as DNA: TGTGCCAGCAGTCCCCGGGGACTCCAACCACTAGCCAAAAACATTCAGTACTTC. Translated: CASSPRGLQPLAKNIQYF.

The CDR3 spells CASSRQSNEQFF. CDR3 bases: TGTGCCAGTAGTAGACAGTCCAATGAGCAGTTCTTC. This chain links TRBV19 with TRBJ2-1, with TRBD1 as a possible D gene (5 bases). V lost 4 bases, J lost 6 bases, and 7 bases lay in between. The CDR3 is 12 amino acids. The germline V gene encodes CDR1 LNHDA and CDR2 SQIVND (reference sequence).

The gene calls are TRBV12-3 or TRBV12-4 and TRBJ2-1; D is undetermined. The CDR3 runs 11 residues. The germline V and J ends were trimmed by 2 bases and 8 bases, with 4 bases remaining between them. CDR3 DNA sequence: TGTGCCAGCAGTTTAAGAGATGAGCAGTTCTTC. It yields the protein CASSLRDEQFF.

This chain links TRBV9 with TRBJ1-5; D not certain. Trimming took off 0 bases at V and 4 bases at J, with 8 bases between the two ends. The CDR3 covers 14 residues. Germline values: CDR1 SGDLS, CDR2 YYNGEE. CDR3 nucleotide sequence: TGTGCCAGCAGCGTAGGGGCTGGAAATCAGCCCCAGCATTTT. Residues: CASSVGAGNQPQHF.

The genes are TRBV7-9 and TRBJ2-7; D perhaps matches TRBD2 (6 bases). The CDR3 sequence is 12 residues long. V was cut by 1 base and J by 10 bases, with 11 bases left in between. Germline values: CDR1 SEHNR, CDR2 FQNEAQ (reference sequence). This chain's CDR3 is CASSLGQRAQYF. CDR3 nucleotide sequence: TGTGCCAGCAGCTTAGGCCAGCGGGCACAGTACTTC.

The chain couples TRBV6-5 to TRBJ1-6; 9 bases fit TRBD1. V shed 4 bases and J 6 bases; nucleotides not matched to a gene: 1. The germline gives CDR1 MNHEY, CDR2 SVGAGI. The CDR3 is 14 residues long. The CDR3 sequence is CASSWTGANSPLHF. The CDR3 nucleotides are TGTGCCAGCAGTTGGACAGGGGCTAATTCACCCCTCCACTTT.